Listed here are 18 T cell receptor beta chains from one sample, sequenced in a study of cytomegalovirus exposure and HLA in healthy donors. Primers: 60 Vbeta forward and 13 Jbeta reverse. TCRdb's copy holds only in-frame clones and misses some; the assay was immunoSEQ multiplex PCR. The data show 100,000 or so clones, with about 62% seen just once and about 4.5% held by the top ten. The sample consisted of PBMCs. These receptors were obtained from a human donor in good health.

The V gene is TRBV9, the J gene TRBJ2-7; D might be TRBD2 (6 bases). The CDR3 length is 14 residues. Germline lookup yields CDR1 SGDLS and CDR2 YYNGEE. Trimming took 4 bases from V and 3 from J, leaving 14 bases between them. CDR3 region: CASSSQPSVYEQYF. The CDR3 DNA is TGTGCCAGCAGCTCCCAACCTAGCGTCTACGAGCAGTACTTC. Full variable domain (rest looked up from reference TRBV9 and TRBJ2-7): DSGVTQTPKHLITATGQRVTLRCSPRSGDLSVYWYQQSLDQGLQFLIQYYNGEERAKGNILERFSAQQFPDLHSELNLSSLELGDSALYFCASSSQPSVYEQYFGPGTRLTVT.

The gene calls are TRBV19 and TRBJ1-5, with TRBD1 identical over 7 bases. CDR1 and CDR2 from the germline V gene are LNHDA and SQIVND (reference sequence). The CDR3 runs 15 residues. Unmatched junction bases numbered 8, after V lost 5 bases and J lost 4 bases. CDR3 DNA: TGTGCCAGTAGTTTAAGACAGGGTATTAATCAGCCCCAGCATTTT. The encoded protein is CASSLRQGINQPQHF.

This clone appeared a few times. V gene TRBV6-6 combines with J gene TRBJ1-5, with 7 bases fitting TRBD1. V shed 10 bases and J 4 bases; nucleotides not matched to a gene: 10. The CDR3 contains 14 residues. CDR1 is MNHNY, CDR2 SVGAGI, per germline (reference sequence). CDR3 bases: TGTGCCACTGGCCAGGGGGGCTGGAATCAGCCCCAGCATTTT. This translates into CATGQGGWNQPQHF.

The genes are TRBV7-9 and TRBJ2-7; 9 bases are shared with TRBD1. Germline loops: CDR1 SEHNR, CDR2 FQNEAQ (reference sequence). CDR3 size: 13 residues. The trim removed 8 bases at V and 5 bases at J, leaving 7 bases unmatched. CDR3 sequence: CASVQGAKDEQYF. CDR3 DNA: TGTGCCAGCGTACAGGGGGCGAAGGACGAGCAGTACTTC.

This clone has only a few counts. CDR3: CASSYSRGLGQPQHF. The CDR3 coding sequence is TGTGCCAGCAGTTACTCTCGGGGGTTAGGTCAGCCCCAGCATTTT. The chain combines TRBV6-5 with TRBJ1-5; perhaps TRBD1 as D (5 bases). Trimming stripped 0 bases from V and 6 bases from J, with 12 bases between. CDR3 length equals 15 residues. The germline CDR1 and CDR2 sequences are MNHEY and SVGAGI.

This sequence joins TRBV5-1 and TRBJ2-1, with 7 bases that match TRBD1. J was trimmed by 3 bases and V by 7 bases; bases with no gene match: 16. The CDR3 length is 17 residues. The V gene's germline CDR1 is SGHRS and CDR2 YFSETQ. The CDR3 nucleotides are TGCGCCAGCGGAGCCCGGATTGCGACAGGGAGCTACAATGAGCAGTTCTTC. Amino acid sequence: CASGARIATGSYNEQFF.

This clone showed up just a few times. The chain uses TRBV11-2 and TRBJ2-2; TRBD2 agrees at 9 bases. Per the germline V gene, CDR1 is SGHAT and CDR2 is FQNNGV. CDR3 length equals 18 residues. The junction had 9 bases not matched to a gene; V was cut back by 2 bases and J by 2 bases. In DNA form, the CDR3 reads TGTGCCAGCAGCTTAAGGCAAGGGCTAGCGGGAAACACCGGGGAGCTGTTTTTT. It yields the protein CASSLRQGLAGNTGELFF.

This chain uses TRBV2 with TRBJ2-5, with 7 nucleotides matching TRBD1. Trimming at V came to 8 bases and at J to 4 bases, leaving 4 bases not matched to a gene. The germline V gene encodes CDR1 SNHLY and CDR2 FYNNEI. The CDR3 has 12 amino acids. CDR3 DNA: TGTGCCAGCTTAGGGGGCGCAGAGACCCAGTACTTC. It is translated as CASLGGAETQYF. Full variable domain (outside the CDR3, taken from reference TRBV2 and TRBJ2-5): EPEVTQTPSHQVTQMGQEVILRCVPISNHLYFYWYRQILGQKVEFLVSFYNNEISEKSEIFDDQFSVERPDGSNFTLKIRSTKLEDSAMYFCASLGGAETQYFGPGTRLLVL.

The chain recombines TRBV27 with TRBJ2-7; 10 bases line up with TRBD2. The CDR3 consists of 15 residues. V was clipped by 6 bases and J by 1 base; unmatched bases: 6. The germline gives CDR1 MNHEY, CDR2 SMNVEV (reference sequence). CDR3 sequence reads: CASSLAGVGSYEQYF. CDR3 DNA sequence: TGTGCCAGCAGCCTAGCGGGAGTGGGTTCCTACGAGCAGTACTTC.

V is TRBV7-2 and J is TRBJ1-2; possibly TRBD1 for D (5 bases). Germline CDR1 and CDR2: SGHTA and FQGNSA. V lost 1 base to trimming and J lost 8 bases, with 17 bases between them. The CDR3 totals 15 residues. In DNA, the CDR3 is TGTGCCAGCAGCTTAGGGGGGGACGGACGAGAGGGCTACACCTTC. This translates into CASSLGGDGREGYTF. Combining the CDR3 with reference TRBV7-2 and TRBJ1-2 gives the whole variable domain GAGVSQSPSNKVTEKGKDVELRCDPISGHTALYWYRQSLGQGLEFLIYFQGNSAPDKSGLPSDRFSAERTGGSVSTLTIQRTQQEDSAVYLCASSLGGDGREGYTFGSGTRLTVV.

The V call is TRBV6-1, the J call TRBJ2-3; a possible D gene is TRBD1 (6 bases). The CDR3 spans 15 residues. Trimming shortened V by 7 bases and J by 4 bases, and 18 bases separated the two germline ends. In germline, CDR1 is MNHNS, CDR2 SASEGT. CDR3 in amino acids: CASTFAGQQADTQYF. The CDR3 DNA is TGTGCCAGCACTTTCGCAGGACAGCAGGCAGATACGCAGTATTTT.

This clone appeared a few times. This chain uses TRBV6-6 with TRBJ2-3, with TRBD2 identical over 9 bases. Germline V gene sequence: CDR1 MNHNY, CDR2 SVGAGI (reference sequence). CDR3 length equals 15 residues. Germline trimming cut 5 bases from V and 3 bases from J; bases unmatched to any gene: 6. The CDR3 coding sequence is TGTGCCAGCAGTAGATTAGCGGGAGAGACAGATACGCAGTATTTT. This sequence encodes CASSRLAGETDTQYF.

The CDR3 protein is CASSSGTGGDEQYF. The CDR3 nucleotides read TGCGCCAGCAGCTCCGGGACGGGCGGGGACGAGCAGTACTTC. This rearrangement joins TRBV5-1 to TRBJ2-7, with D possibly matching TRBD2 (6 bases). The V end was cut by 3 bases, the J end by 5 bases, with 15 bases between. CDR3 length equals 14 residues. The germline V gene has CDR1 SGHRS and CDR2 YFSETQ.

The V gene is TRBV9, the J gene TRBJ2-3; TRBD2 matches 11 bases. Per the germline V gene, CDR1 is SGDLS and CDR2 is YYNGEE. Losses at the gene ends were 4 bases for V and 6 bases for J; bases not matched to a gene: 10. The CDR3 is 16 residues long. The CDR3 DNA reads TGTGCCAGCAGCCCCCAACCCCTAGCGGGGGGCGATACGCAGTATTTT. It specifies CASSPQPLAGGDTQYF.

The V and J genes are TRBV5-6 and TRBJ2-5, with D possibly TRBD1 on 5 matching bases. Matching the DNA end better, TRBJ2-7 makes the J call doubtful. Germline V CDR1 and CDR2: SGHDT, YYEEEE. The CDR3 covers 14 residues. CDR3 in DNA: TGTGCCAGCAGCAGACCGACAGCAAACTACGAGCAGTACTTC. Translation gives CASSRPTANYEQYF.

This chain's CDR3 is CASSLNRVGDEQYF. CDR3 coding DNA: TGCGCCAGCAGCCTAAACAGGGTTGGGGACGAGCAGTACTTC. This sequence joins TRBV4-1 and TRBJ2-7, with D possibly being TRBD1 (6 bases). This CDR3 is 14 amino acids long. Trimming shortened V by 4 bases and J by 5 bases, and 15 bases separated the two germline ends. Germline V gives CDR1 MGHRA, CDR2 YSYEKL.

The V gene is TRBV2, the J gene TRBJ1-4; 7 nucleotides match TRBD1. Germline CDR1 SNHLY, CDR2 FYNNEI. The trim removed 8 bases at V and 7 bases at J, leaving 4 bases unmatched. The CDR3 is made up of 12 amino acids. The DNA of the CDR3 is TGTGCCAGCGGGGACAGACGTGAAAAACTGTTTTTT. Encoded protein: CASGDRREKLFF.

The rearrangement links TRBV28 to TRBJ2-7, with 9 bases fitting TRBD1. The CDR3 is 16 residues long. Germline CDR1 is MDHEN and CDR2 is SYDVKM. V shed 3 bases, J shed 9 bases, and the junction held 15 bases outside the gene matches. CDR3 sequence: CASSFLAGTGRRGQYF. The CDR3 DNA is TGTGCCAGCAGTTTTCTGGCCGGGACAGGGAGAAGAGGGCAGTACTTC.